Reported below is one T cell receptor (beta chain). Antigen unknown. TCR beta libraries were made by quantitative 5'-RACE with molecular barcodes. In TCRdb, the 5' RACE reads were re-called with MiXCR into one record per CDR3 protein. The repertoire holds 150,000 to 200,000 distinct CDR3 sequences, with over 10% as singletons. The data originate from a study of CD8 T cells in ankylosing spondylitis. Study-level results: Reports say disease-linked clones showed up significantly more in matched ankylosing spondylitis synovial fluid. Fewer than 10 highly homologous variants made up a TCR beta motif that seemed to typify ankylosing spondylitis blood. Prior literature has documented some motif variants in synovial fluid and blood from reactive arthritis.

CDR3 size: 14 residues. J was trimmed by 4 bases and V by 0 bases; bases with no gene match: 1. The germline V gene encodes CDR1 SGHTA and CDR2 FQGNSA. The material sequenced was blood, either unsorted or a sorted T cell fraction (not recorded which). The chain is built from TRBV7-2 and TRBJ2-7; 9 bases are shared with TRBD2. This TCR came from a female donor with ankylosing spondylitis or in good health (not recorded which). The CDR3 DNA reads TGTGCCAGCAGCTTAGCCCTAGCGGGATACGAGCAGTACTTC. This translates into CASSLALAGYEQYF.